This passage covers 15 T cell receptor beta chains from one sample sequenced in a study of tumor-infiltrating lymphocytes in primary liver carcinoma. They got blood RNA out of unsorted whole blood and also pulled out germline DNA. Priming with a constant-region primer yielded TCR beta cDNA from roughly 0.45 ug total RNA. Three rounds of nested multiplex PCR with slightly modified ARM-PCR produced TCR beta libraries. Each of the first two PCR rounds ran nine to ten cycles with TRBV1-TRBV30 forward and C-beta reverse primers. MiXCR was run by TCRdb on the multiplex PCR reads, yielding one entry per CDR3 protein. The data hold about 200,000 distinct CDR3 sequences, with around 60% observed a single time. Sequencing was carried out using peripheral blood. All receptors derive from a woman aged 55-70 years with primary liver carcinoma and hepatitis B virus infection.

Note on this clonotype: Since no conserved phenylalanine or tryptophan closes the CDR3, a read error is the likely cause. The DNA is omitted, as the CDR3 cannot be located on it reliably, and the CDR3 follows TCRdb's listing. This chain connects TRBV5-1 to TRBJ1-1; TRBD1, the table's D call, was not compared with the DNA. The CDR3 comprises 16 residues, both ends counted. Per the germline V gene, CDR1 is SGHRS and CDR2 is YFSETQ. The CDR3: CASSRTQQGANTEAFL.

The rearrangement uses TRBV28 and TRBJ2-6; 10 positions match TRBD1. This CDR3 region has 18 residues. V lost 6 bases, J lost 2 bases, and 10 bases stayed unmatched. Per germline, CDR1 MDHEN and CDR2 SYDVKM. As DNA, the CDR3 is TGTGCCAGCAGACAACGGGGGGACAGGGGTGCTGGGGCCAACGTCCTGACTTTC. This codes for CASRQRGDRGAGANVLTF.

The table lists this clonotype with a few counts. J is TRBJ2-1 and V is TRBV11-1, with 13 bases lining up with TRBD2. CDR3 length: 15 amino acids. V dropped 7 bases and J dropped 5; count of bases not matched to a gene: 5. Germline assignment: CDR1 SGHAT and CDR2 FQDESV (reference sequence). The CDR3 DNA is TGTGCCAGCACCACCGGACTAGCGGGAGACAATGAGCAGTTCTTC. Its protein product is CASTTGLAGDNEQFF.

This chain connects TRBV6-5 to TRBJ2-1; D gene uncertain. Germline V gene sequence: CDR1 MNHEY, CDR2 SVGAGI. V gave up 6 bases and J gave up 5 bases, with 8 bases separating them. The CDR3 totals 12 residues. CDR3 DNA: TGTGCCAGCAGGTCCCTCAACAATGAGCAGTTCTTC. This translates into CASRSLNNEQFF.

To note about this clonotype: A read error may account for a junction end that differs from germline. The rearrangement joins TRBV5-1 to TRBJ2-2; possible D gene TRBD1, 6 bases. The germline V gene has CDR1 SGHRS and CDR2 YFSETQ. This CDR3 has 15 amino acids. CDR3 sequence: CSSSPQGQLSGELFF. CDR3 in DNA: TGCTCCAGCAGCCCCCAGGGGCAGCTTTCCGGGGAGCTCTTTTTT.

In regard to this clonotype: Relative to the germline gene, one junction end is altered; a read error may explain this. The chain couples TRBV11-2 to TRBJ2-5; 8 bases are a match to TRBD1. The CDR3 is 15 amino acids. Per the germline V gene, CDR1 is SGHAT and CDR2 is FQNNGV. The CDR3 nucleotides read TGTGCCAGCAACCCCTCGACAGGGGTAGGAGAGACCCAATACTTC. This sequence encodes CASNPSTGVGETQYF.

The rearrangement uses TRBV11-2 and TRBJ2-1, with 13 bases matching TRBD2. Germline lookup yields CDR1 SGHAT and CDR2 FQNNGV. This CDR3 is 18 amino acids long. J lost 7 bases, V lost 1 base, and 10 bases had no gene match. The CDR3: CASSLGESTSGRRNEQFF. CDR3 nucleotides: TGTGCCAGCAGCTTAGGGGAATCGACTAGCGGGAGGCGGAATGAGCAGTTCTTC.

The rearrangement uses TRBV12-3 or TRBV12-4 and TRBJ2-2; D remains unclear. Trimming pared 4 bases from V and 8 bases from J, leaving 8 bases between. The CDR3 is 12 amino acids. CDR3 sequence: CASSWAPGELFF. CDR3 DNA: TGTGCCAGCAGTTGGGCGCCAGGGGAGCTGTTTTTT.

Comments on this clonotype: A much larger clone lies a single base off, so this may be a read error. The rearrangement joins TRBV12-3 or TRBV12-4 to TRBJ2-3; 10 positions match TRBD1. The CDR3 sequence is 17 residues long. Germline trimming cut 5 bases from V and 2 bases from J; bases unmatched to any gene: 10. The CDR3 region has the DNA TGTGCCAGCAGTCCTTCAGAGGGACAGGGGATCACAGATACGCAGTATTTT. Translation gives CASSPSEGQGITDTQYF.

About this clonotype: With a much larger clone just one base away, this may be a read error. The genes are TRBV6-6 and TRBJ1-1; 11 bases line up with TRBD1. Germline assignment: CDR1 MNHNY and CDR2 SVGAGI (reference sequence). The CDR3 is made up of 14 amino acids. CDR3 region: CASSPGTGGPEASF. The CDR3 DNA reads as TGTGCCAGCAGTCCCGGGACAGGGGGGCCCGAAGCTTCCTTT.

As for this clonotype: The junction departs from germline at one end; a sequencing error may be responsible. The chain joins TRBV28 to TRBJ2-5; D ambiguous. The CDR3 has 14 residues. The germline V gene encodes CDR1 MDHEN and CDR2 SYDVKM. In DNA, the CDR3 is TGTGCCAGCAGCCGCGGTGGGGTTTCGGAGACCCAGTGCTTC. Amino acid sequence: CASSRGGVSETQCF.

On this clonotype itself: Mismatch with germline at one junction end may stem from a read error. CDR3 residues: CASNLVVGGWQEAQYF. The DNA for the CDR3 is TGTGCCAGCAACTTAGTTGTTGGGGGCTGGCAAGAGGCCCAGTACTTC. The chain couples TRBV11-2 to TRBJ2-5; perhaps TRBD1 as D (6 bases). The CDR3 is 16 amino acids. Per the germline V gene, CDR1 is SGHAT and CDR2 is FQNNGV.

The sample holds many counts of this clonotype. The chain links TRBV29-1 to TRBJ2-7, with 9 nucleotides matching TRBD2. The germline V gene has CDR1 SQVTM and CDR2 ANQGSEA. Germline trimming cut 5 bases from V and 4 bases from J; bases unmatched to any gene: 6. This CDR3 spans 13 amino acids. The CDR3 region is CSVQLGLAYEQYF. The CDR3 DNA reads TGCAGCGTTCAACTGGGACTAGCTTACGAGCAGTACTTC.

Worth noting for this clonotype: The junction departs from germline at one end; a sequencing error may be responsible. The CDR3 region is CSVRSGTANAGDLFF. The CDR3 region has the DNA TGCAGCGTGAGGTCCGGGACAGCGAACGCCGGGGACCTGTTTTTT. This chain links TRBV29-1 with TRBJ2-2; 7 bases agree with TRBD1. Germline assignment: CDR1 SQVTM and CDR2 ANQGSEA. The CDR3 totals 15 residues.

This clonotype was found once. V is TRBV5-1 and J is TRBJ2-1; D is possibly TRBD1 (6 bases). With 0 bases removed from V and 12 bases from J, the gap between germline ends came to 10 bases. CDR1 is SGHRS and CDR2 is YFSETQ in the germline V gene. The CDR3 totals 12 residues. DNA for the CDR3: TGCGCCAGCAGCTTGGACAGGGATGGGCAGTTCTTC. Protein product: CASSLDRDGQFF.